The present T cell receptor beta chain was sequenced within a study of T cells expressing NK-cell markers. Study details: The authors sequenced eight donors, of whom seven were HCMV-seropositive and one was seronegative. Points from the study as a whole: In a group of 5 or 6 donors, dominant NKG2C+ clonotypes represented 1.0-7.0% of CD8+ T cells. Dominance of the CD3+CD56-NKG2C+ fraction by these clonotypes also held in several donors.

TCRdb re-called the 5' RACE reads and catalogs CDR3 proteins one per entry, DNA excluded. The sample holds a few hundred thousand distinct CDR3 sequences. Of note for this clonotype: What it binds is unknown.

CDR1 and CDR2 from the germline V gene are SGHRS and YFSETQ. This CDR3 region has 16 residues. The gene calls are TRBV5-1 and TRBJ1-4; no DNA is available, so the TRBD1 call from TCRdb remains unchecked. The receptor was derived from a man aged 18-75 years in good health. The sequencing input was blood T cells: a sorted CD56 or NKG2C T cell subset, CD4+ or CD8+ T cells, or bulk PBMC T cells (not recorded which). This CDR3 reads CASSGGSSRANEKLFF. Drawing the rest from reference TRBV5-1 and TRBJ1-4, the complete variable domain is KAGVTQTPRYLIKTRGQQVTLSCSPISGHRSVSWYQQTPGQGLQFLFEYFSETQRNKGNFPGRFSGRQFSNSRSEMNVSTLELGDSALYLCASSGGSSRANEKLFFGSGTQLSVL.